What follows are 8 T cell receptor beta chains derived from one specimen sequenced in a study of cytomegalovirus exposure and HLA in healthy donors. It was with 60 Vbeta and 13 Jbeta primers that the PCR ran. Assay used: immunoSEQ multiplex PCR; TCRdb lists only in-frame clones, some missing. This sample's table has 130,000 to 150,000 clones. The sequenced sample consisted of PBMCs. Every receptor here comes from a woman aged 50 to 60 in good health and CMV-seronegative.

This sequence joins TRBV30 and TRBJ2-5; tentative D call: TRBD2 (5 bases). CDR3 length: 13 amino acids. V lost 2 bases and J 0 bases, leaving 7 bases between the germline ends. Germline lookup yields CDR1 GTSNPN and CDR2 SVGIG (reference sequence). For the CDR3, the DNA is TGTGCCTGGAGTCCGGGGAACCAAGAGACCCAGTACTTC. Its protein is CAWSPGNQETQYF.

This rearrangement joins TRBV28 to TRBJ1-1; unclear D gene. This CDR3 comprises 14 residues. V was cut by 1 base and J by 1 base, with 7 bases left in between. Germline assignment: CDR1 MDHEN and CDR2 SYDVKM. The CDR3 DNA follows: TGTGCCAGCAGTTTATTCCGACAGAACACTGAAGCTTTCTTT. Protein sequence: CASSLFRQNTEAFF. The whole variable domain, remainder taken from reference TRBV28 and TRBJ1-1, is DVKVTQSSRYLVKRTGEKVFLECVQDMDHENMFWYRQDPGLGLRLIYFSYDVKMKEKGDIPEGYSVSREKKERFSLILESASTNQTSMYLCASSLFRQNTEAFFGQGTRLTVV.

The chain recombines TRBV2 with TRBJ2-7; TRBD1 matches at 10 bases. The CDR3 is made up of 16 amino acids. The V gene's germline CDR1 is SNHLY and CDR2 FYNNEI. V dropped 4 bases and J dropped 2; count of bases not matched to a gene: 8. CDR3 amino acids: CASSVPPGQGAYEQYF. CDR3 DNA: TGTGCCAGCAGTGTCCCACCCGGACAGGGGGCCTACGAGCAGTACTTC.

This chain uses TRBV27 with TRBJ2-2, with TRBD2 matching over 13 bases. The CDR3 sequence is 16 residues long. Germline CDR1 reads MNHEY; CDR2 reads SMNVEV (reference sequence). The V gene end was trimmed by 6 bases and the J gene end by 6 bases; junction bases not matched to a gene: 7. CDR3 nucleotide sequence: TGTGCCAGCAGGGGTCAAGGACTAGCGGGAGCCGGGGAGCTGTTTTTT. Encoded protein: CASRGQGLAGAGELFF.

V and J are TRBV28 and TRBJ2-7; 10 bases line up with TRBD1. Per germline, CDR1 MDHEN and CDR2 SYDVKM. The CDR3 is made up of 14 amino acids. V dropped 5 bases and J dropped 5; count of bases not matched to a gene: 6. The CDR3 region is CASSRPGQGNEQYF. The CDR3 DNA sequence: TGTGCCAGCAGTCGTCCGGGACAGGGGAACGAGCAGTACTTC. Combining the CDR3 with reference TRBV28 and TRBJ2-7 gives the whole variable domain DVKVTQSSRYLVKRTGEKVFLECVQDMDHENMFWYRQDPGLGLRLIYFSYDVKMKEKGDIPEGYSVSREKKERFSLILESASTNQTSMYLCASSRPGQGNEQYFGPGTRLTVT.

CDR3 nucleotide sequence: TGCGCCAGCGCTGAATCAGGGAACTCACCCCTCCACTTT. Translation: CASAESGNSPLHF. The V call is TRBV5-1, the J call TRBJ1-6, with TRBD1 as a possible D gene (5 bases). CDR1 and CDR2 from the germline V gene are SGHRS and YFSETQ. The germline V and J ends were trimmed by 7 bases and 10 bases, with 15 bases remaining between them. The CDR3 sequence is 13 residues long.

J is TRBJ2-1 and V is TRBV9, with TRBD2 as a possible D gene (5 bases). V lost 3 bases and J lost 4, with 17 bases in between. CDR3 size: 16 residues. Germline assignment: CDR1 SGDLS and CDR2 YYNGEE. CDR3 bases: TGTGCCAGCAGCGCCCGAGCGGCTAGATCTTACAATGAGCAGTTCTTC. This codes for CASSARAARSYNEQFF.

In the case of this clone: One end of the junction fails to match germline, which may point to a read error. The chain carries TRBV7-7 and TRBJ2-2; D perhaps matches TRBD1 (6 bases). Germline lookup yields CDR1 SSHAT and CDR2 FNYEAQ (reference sequence). The CDR3 extends over 15 amino acids. In DNA form, the CDR3 reads TGTGCTAGCAGCTTAGGGGGACAGAACACCGGGGAGCTGTTTTTT. Its translation is CASSLGGQNTGELFF. The full variable domain, completed using reference TRBV7-7 and TRBJ2-2, is GAGVSQSPRYKVTKRGQDVTLRCDPISSHATLYWYQQALGQGPEFLTYFNYEAQPDKSGLPSDRFSAERPEGSISTLTIQRTEQRDSAMYRCASSLGGQNTGELFFGEGSRLTVL.